This T cell receptor beta chain was documented in a study of blood T cell repertoires in COVID-19. The CDR3 is 13 residues long. Original processing methods: Using reference gene primer amplification, nucleated cell counts were estimated. Sequenced by immunoSEQ multiplex PCR; TCRdb stores in-frame clones only, minus some. That table gives V, J and clone size, and the DNA gave D and trimming. This sample has under 300,000 clones, with 80% to 95% found just once. This clone appeared once. The TCR originated in a woman aged 18 to 35 who had recovered from COVID-19. Material for sequencing was PBMCs or T cells enriched from blood (not recorded which). This rearrangement joins TRBV21-1 to TRBJ1-5; the table's D call, TRBD1, has no DNA check behind it. TRBV21-1 is termed a pseudogene. CDR3 nucleotides: TGTGCCAGCAGCAGACAGGACAATCAGCCCCAGCATTTT. This translates into CASSRQDNQPQHF.